This T cell receptor (beta chain) is drawn from a study of blood T cell repertoires in COVID-19. Participant age was roughly 18 to 95 years, and participants resided in about two dozen US areas. Among Cohort 3 donors, those recovered had two negative PCRs, clearance, or symptom resolution. Here immunoSEQ multiplex PCR was the method, and the copy in TCRdb shows in-frame clones only, minus some. The table has some 340,000 clones, around 87% seen once. Turning to this clone: This same CDR3 is encoded by further DNA sequences in the sample.

In germline, CDR1 is MDHEN, CDR2 SYDVKM. Trimming cost V 3 bases and J 4 bases; bases outside gene matches: 2. The CDR3 covers 14 residues. This clonotype originated in a woman aged 30 to 39 who had recovered from COVID-19. The V gene is TRBV28, the J gene TRBJ2-3; TRBD1 agrees at 9 bases. Sequencing was carried out using PBMCs or T cells enriched from blood (not recorded which). The CDR3 nucleotides are TGTGCCAGCAGTTTGGGGACAGGGTCAGATACGCAGTATTTT. Protein product: CASSLGTGSDTQYF.